This T cell receptor beta chain was documented in a study of shared clonotypes between healthy human individuals. The wider study: Three plates each covered CD4 naive and memory; CD8 naive two, CD8 memory one.

CDR3 length equals 14 residues. Germline-derived CDR1 and CDR2 are SNHLY and FYNNEI. Trimming shortened V by 3 bases and J by 2 bases, and 11 bases separated the two germline ends. All participating donors were Caucasian adults from Nashville, Tennessee. In regard to this clone: In the same sample, other DNA sequences code for this CDR3.

The method was immunoSEQ multiplex PCR; TCRdb's version includes in-frame clones alone and lacks a portion of them. The top ten hold 0.36% of the sample, which has 1,400,000 or so clones, approximately 98.5% seen once. Sequenced material: naive CD4+ T cells sorted from blood. Subset described: CD45RA+ positively selected. This rearrangement joins TRBV2 to TRBJ2-7; weak D call: TRBD1 (6 bases). The clonotype originates from a young man in good health. The chain's CDR3 is CASSEQGQTYEQYF. The DNA for the CDR3 is TGTGCCAGCAGTGAGCAGGGGCAGACCTACGAGCAGTACTTC.